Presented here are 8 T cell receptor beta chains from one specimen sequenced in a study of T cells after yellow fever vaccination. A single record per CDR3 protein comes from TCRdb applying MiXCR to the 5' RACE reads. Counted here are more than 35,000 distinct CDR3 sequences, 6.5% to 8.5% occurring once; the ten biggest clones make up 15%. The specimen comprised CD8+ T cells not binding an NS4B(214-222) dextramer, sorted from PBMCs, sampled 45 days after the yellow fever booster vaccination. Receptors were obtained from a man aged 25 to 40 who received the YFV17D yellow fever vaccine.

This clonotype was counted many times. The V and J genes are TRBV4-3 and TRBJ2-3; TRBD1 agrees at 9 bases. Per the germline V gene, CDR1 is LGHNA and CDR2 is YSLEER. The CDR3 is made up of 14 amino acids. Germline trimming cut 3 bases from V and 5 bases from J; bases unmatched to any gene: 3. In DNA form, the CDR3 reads TGCGCCAGCAGCCAGACAGGGGGGAGAGATACGCAGTATTTT. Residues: CASSQTGGRDTQYF.

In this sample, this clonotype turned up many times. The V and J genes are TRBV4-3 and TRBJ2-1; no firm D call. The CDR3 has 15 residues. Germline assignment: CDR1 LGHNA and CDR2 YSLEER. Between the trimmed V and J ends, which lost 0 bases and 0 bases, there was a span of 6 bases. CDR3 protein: CASSQDSSSYNEQFF. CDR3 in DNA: TGCGCCAGCAGCCAAGACTCGAGCTCCTACAATGAGCAGTTCTTC.

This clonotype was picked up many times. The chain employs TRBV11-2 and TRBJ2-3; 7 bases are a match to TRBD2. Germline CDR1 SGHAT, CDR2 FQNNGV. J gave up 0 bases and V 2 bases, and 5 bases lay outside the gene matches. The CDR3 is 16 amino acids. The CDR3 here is CASSLTGTTSTDTQYF. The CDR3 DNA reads TGTGCCAGCAGCTTAACCGGGACTACTAGCACAGATACGCAGTATTTT.

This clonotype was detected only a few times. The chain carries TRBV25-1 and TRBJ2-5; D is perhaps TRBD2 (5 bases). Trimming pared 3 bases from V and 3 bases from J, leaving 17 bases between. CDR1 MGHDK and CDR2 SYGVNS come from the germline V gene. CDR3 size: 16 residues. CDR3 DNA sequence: TGTGCCAGCAGTGACCCAATCACTAGATATGAAGAGACCCAGTACTTC. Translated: CASSDPITRYEETQYF. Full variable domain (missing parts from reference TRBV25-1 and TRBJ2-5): EADIYQTPRYLVIGTGKKITLECSQTMGHDKMYWYQQDPGMELHLIHYSYGVNSTEKGDLSSESTVSRIRTEHFPLTLESARPSHTSQYLCASSDPITRYEETQYFGPGTRLLVL.

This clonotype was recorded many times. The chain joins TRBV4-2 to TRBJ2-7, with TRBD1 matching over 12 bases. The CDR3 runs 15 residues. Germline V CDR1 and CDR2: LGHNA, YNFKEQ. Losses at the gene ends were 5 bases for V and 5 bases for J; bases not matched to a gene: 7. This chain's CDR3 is CASSDPGQGADEQYF. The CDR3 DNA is TGTGCCAGCAGCGATCCGGGACAGGGGGCCGACGAGCAGTACTTC.

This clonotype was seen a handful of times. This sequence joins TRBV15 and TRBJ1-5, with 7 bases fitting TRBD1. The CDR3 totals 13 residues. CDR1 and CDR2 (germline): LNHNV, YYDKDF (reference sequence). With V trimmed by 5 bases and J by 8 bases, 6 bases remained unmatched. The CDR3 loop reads CATSGGTVKPQHF. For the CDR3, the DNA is TGTGCCACCAGCGGGGGGACAGTGAAGCCCCAGCATTTT.

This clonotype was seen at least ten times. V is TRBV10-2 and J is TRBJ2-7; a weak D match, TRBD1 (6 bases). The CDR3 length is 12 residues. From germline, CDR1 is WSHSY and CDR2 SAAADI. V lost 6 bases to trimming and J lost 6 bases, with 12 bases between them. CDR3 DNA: TGCGCCAGCAGGGCAGGGGTCTCCGAGCAGTACTTC. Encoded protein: CASRAGVSEQYF.

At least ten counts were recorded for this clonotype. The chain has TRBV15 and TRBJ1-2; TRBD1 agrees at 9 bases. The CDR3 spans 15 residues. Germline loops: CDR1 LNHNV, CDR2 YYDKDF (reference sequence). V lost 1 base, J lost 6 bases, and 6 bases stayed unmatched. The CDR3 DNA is TGTGCCACCAGCAGAGCACGGACAGGGGCTGATGGCTACACCTTC. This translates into CATSRARTGADGYTF.